A single sample is the source of the 21 T cell receptor beta chains below, sequenced in a study of T-cell memory formation after mild COVID-19. TCRdb fed the 5' RACE reads into MiXCR, producing one record per CDR3 protein. The sample lists 430,000 or so distinct CDR3 sequences; around a quarter were seen once. Sequencing input: PBMCs or a T cell subset sorted from them (not recorded which). Receptors originate from an adult woman who had mild COVID-19 (a few samples of this study predate the infection). Cell type and time point are not known.

This clonotype was counted at least ten times. V usage is TRBV4-1 and J usage is TRBJ1-5; no clear D. Trimming pared 0 bases from V and 4 bases from J, leaving 13 bases between. The CDR3 is made up of 16 amino acids. The germline V gene has CDR1 MGHRA and CDR2 YSYEKL. CDR3 nucleotide sequence: TGCGCCAGCAGCCAAGAGGGAAGGGCAGTTAATCAGCCCCAGCATTTT. Amino acid sequence: CASSQEGRAVNQPQHF.

This clonotype was counted between two and nine times. The chain carries TRBV11-2 and TRBJ2-3; no clear D. Germline assignment: CDR1 SGHAT and CDR2 FQNNGV. This CDR3 comprises 14 residues. The V end was cut by 5 bases, the J end by 0 bases, with 9 bases between. CDR3 protein: CASSQFGSTDTQYF. CDR3 nucleotides: TGTGCCAGCAGCCAGTTCGGTAGCACAGATACGCAGTATTTT.

This clonotype has ten or more counts. The chain is built from TRBV5-1 and TRBJ2-5; no firm D call. The CDR3 totals 14 residues. V was shortened by 1 base and J by 1 base, with 8 bases between the two germline ends. Germline V gives CDR1 SGHRS, CDR2 YFSETQ. CDR3 sequence: CASSLSSVQETQYF. CDR3 DNA: TGCGCCAGCAGCTTGTCGTCAGTCCAAGAGACCCAGTACTTC.

V gene TRBV7-6 combines with J gene TRBJ2-1, with 11 nucleotides matching TRBD1. CDR3 length equals 15 residues. Germline V CDR1 and CDR2: SGHVS, FNYEAQ. V lost 0 bases and J lost 6; bases outside the gene matches: 1. The CDR3 DNA is TGTGCCAGCAGCTTAGCCGGGACAGGGGGCAATGAGCAGTTCTTC. Translated, it gives CASSLAGTGGNEQFF.

This clonotype was seen more than once but under ten times. The chain carries TRBV6-2 or TRBV6-3 and TRBJ2-1, with D unclear. In germline, CDR1 is MNHEY, CDR2 SVGEGT. CDR3 length: 13 residues. V was pared by 5 bases and J by 8 bases, with 13 bases between. Here the CDR3 reads CASSREASHEQFF. CDR3 coding DNA: TGTGCCAGCAGTAGAGAGGCGAGTCATGAGCAGTTCTTC.

The chain joins TRBV29-1 to TRBJ2-7; 8 nucleotides agree with TRBD1. V was clipped by 6 bases and J by 1 base; unmatched bases: 8. Germline CDR1 is SQVTM and CDR2 is ANQGSEA. This CDR3 is 14 amino acids long. CDR3 in amino acids: CSVPAGQGSYEQYF. CDR3 in DNA: TGCAGCGTGCCCGCCGGACAGGGTTCCTACGAGCAGTACTTC.

The rearrangement uses TRBV14 and TRBJ2-7; possible D gene TRBD2, 6 bases. The length of the CDR3 is 17 residues. Per germline, CDR1 SGHDN and CDR2 FVKESK. V lost 4 bases and J 2 bases, leaving 21 bases between the germline ends. For the CDR3, the DNA is TGTGCCAGCAGCCCCAAACAGCGGGCACCCGGGCCCTACGAGCAGTACTTC. Protein sequence: CASSPKQRAPGPYEQYF.

The chain is built from TRBV6-5 and TRBJ1-2; 8 bases map to TRBD1. Per germline, CDR1 MNHEY and CDR2 SVGAGI. With V trimmed by 2 bases and J by 7 bases, 6 bases remained unmatched. The CDR3 consists of 14 residues. The CDR3 is CASSYRGQAGGYTF. DNA of the CDR3: TGTGCCAGCAGTTACCGGGGACAGGCTGGTGGCTACACCTTC.

The gene calls are TRBV4-2 and TRBJ2-3; 8 bases align to TRBD2. The CDR3 is 16 amino acids. Germline CDR1 LGHNA, CDR2 YNFKEQ. V lost 3 bases to trimming and J lost 4 bases; unmatched junction nucleotides: 9. CDR3 coding DNA: TGTGCCAGCAGCCATGGAGCGGGAGTGATCTCAGATACGCAGTATTTT. It is translated as CASSHGAGVISDTQYF.

This clonotype has more than one count but fewer than ten. This rearrangement joins TRBV5-5 to TRBJ1-1, with D tentatively TRBD1 (5 bases). The germline V and J ends were trimmed by 0 bases and 0 bases, with 15 bases remaining between them. Looked up from germline, CDR1 is SGHKS and CDR2 is YYEKEE (reference sequence). The CDR3 spans 17 residues. This chain's CDR3 is CASSLVPPGQLNTEAFF. DNA for the CDR3: TGTGCCAGCAGCTTGGTGCCACCCGGACAATTGAACACTGAAGCTTTCTTT.

This clonotype showed up just a few times. This chain uses TRBV6-6 with TRBJ2-1, with 11 bases lining up with TRBD2. Germline V lookup: CDR1 MNHNY, CDR2 SVGAGI (reference sequence). This CDR3 is 16 amino acids long. V lost 2 bases to trimming and J lost 1 base; unmatched junction nucleotides: 1. CDR3 in amino acids: CASSYRTSGSYNEQFF. CDR3 coding DNA: TGTGCCAGCAGTTACAGGACTAGCGGGTCCTACAATGAGCAGTTCTTC.

The rearrangement links TRBV12-3 or TRBV12-4 to TRBJ2-3; 11 bases agree with TRBD2. V shed 0 bases, J shed 0 bases, and the junction held 23 bases outside the gene matches. The CDR3 runs 24 residues. Written as DNA, the CDR3 is TGTGCCAGCAGTTTAGCGCGTGGGGCTAGCGGGGGGCTTATTTATATATCTAGCACAGATACGCAGTATTTT. Its protein is CASSLARGASGGLIYISSTDTQYF.

This chain links TRBV7-9 with TRBJ2-1; D uncertain. Deletions cut 8 bases from V and 5 bases from J, with 16 bases between. This CDR3 comprises 14 residues. Germline-derived CDR1 and CDR2 are SEHNR and FQNEAQ (reference sequence). The CDR3 reads CASLPAKENNEQFF. CDR3 nucleotide sequence: TGTGCCAGCCTACCGGCCAAGGAGAACAATGAGCAGTTCTTC.

Ten or more counts support this clonotype. The genes are TRBV12-3 or TRBV12-4 and TRBJ1-1; D is unresolved. Trimming removed 2 bases at V and 4 bases at J, with 8 bases between. The CDR3 is 13 amino acids. This CDR3 is CASSLLAGTEAFF. The CDR3 DNA sequence: TGTGCCAGCAGTTTACTCGCTGGCACTGAAGCTTTCTTT.

This clonotype was detected only a few times. The rearrangement links TRBV7-7 to TRBJ2-1; 12 bases agree with TRBD2. This CDR3 contains 15 residues. Per germline, CDR1 SSHAT and CDR2 FNYEAQ (reference sequence). Losses at the gene ends were 5 bases for V and 4 bases for J; bases not matched to a gene: 3. CDR3 amino acids: CASSRGTSGYNEQFF. CDR3 in DNA: TGTGCCAGCAGCCGAGGGACTAGCGGGTACAATGAGCAGTTCTTC.

The V gene is TRBV12-3 or TRBV12-4, the J gene TRBJ1-6; D is unclear. CDR3 length: 17 amino acids. V dropped 3 bases and J dropped 4 bases, with 16 bases sitting between them. CDR3 DNA: TGTGCCAGCAGTTTTGGAACGGTAGCGTCGTATAATTCACCCCTCCACTTT. As protein: CASSFGTVASYNSPLHF.

The chain couples TRBV20-1 to TRBJ2-7; 7 bases map to TRBD1. V lost 6 bases and J lost 0; bases outside the gene matches: 8. The CDR3 is made up of 14 amino acids. The germline CDR1 and CDR2 sequences are DFQATT and SNEGSKA (reference sequence). CDR3 sequence reads: CSAINRDSSYEQYF. The CDR3 nucleotides read TGCAGTGCGATAAACCGGGACAGCTCCTACGAGCAGTACTTC.

There are a few counts of this clonotype. The chain is built from TRBV5-1 and TRBJ2-2; TRBD1 might be the D (6 bases). CDR1 and CDR2 from the germline V gene are SGHRS and YFSETQ. V gave up 1 base and J gave up 2 bases, with 12 bases separating them. CDR3 length: 16 amino acids. The CDR3 loop is CASSLHRDTNTGELFF. As DNA, the CDR3 is TGCGCCAGCAGCTTGCACCGGGACACCAACACCGGGGAGCTGTTTTTT.

This clonotype was observed a few times. The rearrangement links TRBV14 to TRBJ1-2; TRBD1 is a possible D gene (5 bases). The CDR3 covers 13 residues. The germline V and J ends were trimmed by 1 base and 4 bases, with 7 bases remaining between them. Germline V gene sequence: CDR1 SGHDN, CDR2 FVKESK. CDR3 bases: TGTGCCAGCAGCCAAGCCAGGGTCTATGGCTACACCTTC. It is translated as CASSQARVYGYTF.

The chain couples TRBV29-1 to TRBJ1-5; no definite D call. This CDR3 contains 14 residues. Germline V CDR1 and CDR2: SQVTM, ANQGSEA. V shed 1 base and J shed 0 bases, with 7 bases lying between them. The CDR3 DNA reads TGCAGCGTTGAAGCGGGTTATAGCAATCAGCCCCAGCATTTT. This translates into CSVEAGYSNQPQHF.

This clonotype was observed a handful of times. The chain links TRBV7-9 to TRBJ2-7; 8 nucleotides match TRBD2. J was trimmed by 4 bases and V by 4 bases; bases with no gene match: 12. Germline CDR1 is SEHNR and CDR2 is FQNEAQ (reference sequence). The CDR3 contains 16 residues. CDR3 DNA: TGTGCCAGCAGCTCCGCCTTAGGAGCGGGAGAATACGAGCAGTACTTC. Protein sequence: CASSSALGAGEYEQYF.